This TCR beta chain was captured by sequencing in a study of blood T cell repertoires in COVID-19 (dated by TCRdb to 2020 to 2022). Some background on the complete study: Collaborator samples came from the United States, Italy and Spain and covered acute and convalescent phases of COVID-19. The repertoires were made available in a free public database intended to serve as a resource for research on the immune response to SARS-CoV-2. Where available, HLA class I and class II types were obtained from metadata supplied by the sample provider rather than from assay-based typing. Nearly every sample came with metadata listing a de-identified subject ID, COVID-19 status, age in years and sex. The material from the prospective study consisted of cDNA or gDNA derived from T cells, B-cell-depleted T cells, or PBMCs. The samples were drawn from the first 160 participants of the ongoing ImmuneRACE study and from roughly 1,300 subjects provided by 6 global collaborators. The dataset comprised deeply sampled blood TCRbeta repertoires from subjects exposed to, actively infected with, or recovered from COVID-19.

The paper as a whole reports these results and caveats: How much clinical and demographic metadata was included differed by source and by participant, and the metadata was provided uncurated.

One collaborating source in Seattle enrolled patients while the patients were actively infected and followed the patients over time throughout the course of disease. Whole blood was collected in K2EDTA tubes by collaborating institutions according to the institutions' own protocols. For TCRbeta analysis, collaborators shipped samples as frozen whole blood, isolated PBMCs, or DNA extracted from either of those sample types. Note on this clone: The antigen this receptor binds is unknown. No much larger clone is present one base from it, and per-base qualities are unavailable.

The immunoSEQ Assay, a bias-controlled multiplex PCR, was used to amplify TCRbeta CDR3 regions from genomic DNA. As for the authors' bioinformatics: The number of nucleated cells in each sample was estimated from the amplification of reference gene primers within the assay. To quantify the absolute abundance of each unique TCRbeta CDR3 rearrangement, sequence reads were collapsed and filtered. For each sample, productive Simpson clonality was calculated by taking the square root of Simpson's diversity index across productive rearrangements. TCRdb holds this immuneACCESS table with in-frame rearrangements only. Some clones are missing; in checked studies, unresolved V genes explain under half, and the rest has no known cause. V and J calls and clone size are copied from that table; D and trimming were computed from the DNA. The sample table shows some 200,000 clones, and approximately 94% are seen once. The ten biggest clones cover 0.76% of the sample.

Source material: peripheral blood. This TCR was recovered from a man aged 25 to 40 with COVID-19, enrolled during active disease.

The DNA reads TGTGCCACCAGCCAGGGGACAGGGAGCACAGATACGCAGTATTTT. It encodes CATSQGTGSTDTQYF. This sequence uses TRBV24-1 and TRBJ2-3, with 9 middle bases fitting TRBD1. The germline V gene sets CDR1 to KGHDR and CDR2 to SFDVKD. From V the trimming removes 7 bases and from J it removes 0 bases, while the gene matches leave 4 bases of the junction unaccounted for. The CDR3 contains 15 residues, cysteine and phenylalanine counted. CDR3 DNA only is kept here, 45 bases in frame from base 1.